These 9 T cell receptor beta chains share one sample of origin, sequenced in a study of spatial heterogeneity in lung cancer. The time point here: sample taken at primary tumor resection. Sequencing covered unsorted whole RNA taken from tumor, nontumor lung or frozen PBMC. TCRdb reprocessed the 5' RACE reads with MiXCR, giving one entry per CDR3 protein. Of several thousand distinct CDR3 sequences in the sample, approximately 5% are singletons; the top ten hold around 8%. Sequenced material: normal lung tissue next to the tumor, taken at surgery. Every receptor here comes from a female donor with early-stage non-small cell lung cancer.

In its sample, this clonotype was seen many times. This sequence joins TRBV24-1 and TRBJ2-1; D unclear. This CDR3 has 13 amino acids. V gave up 3 bases and J gave up 6 bases, with 8 bases separating them. CDR1 and CDR2 (germline): KGHDR, SFDVKD. CDR3 nucleotides: TGTGCCACCAGTGATGGGCCGGGCAATGAGCAGTTCTTC. It encodes CATSDGPGNEQFF.

In its sample, this clonotype is medium-sized. The chain is built from TRBV4-1 and TRBJ2-1, with a possible D match to TRBD1 (5 bases). Germline lookup yields CDR1 MGHRA and CDR2 YSYEKL. This CDR3 spans 12 amino acids. V lost 8 bases and J 9 bases, leaving 14 bases between the germline ends. In DNA, the CDR3 is TGCGCCAGCGACATAGGGGAAGGTGAGCAGTTCTTC. Residues: CASDIGEGEQFF.

This clonotype was recorded many times. This rearrangement joins TRBV28 to TRBJ1-1; the D is unclear. CDR3 length equals 13 residues. The V end lost 5 bases, the J end lost 8 bases, and 15 bases lay between the germline ends. Germline V gives CDR1 MDHEN, CDR2 SYDVKM. The CDR3 bases are TGTGCCAGCAGTCCCCTAACTGGGCGGGAAGCTTTCTTT. Translating it yields CASSPLTGREAFF.

The sample holds many counts of this clonotype. The rearrangement uses TRBV7-9 and TRBJ2-7; weak D call: TRBD1 (5 bases). V lost 4 bases, J lost 3 bases, and 10 bases lay in between. This CDR3 has 13 residues. Germline CDR1 and CDR2: SEHNR and FQNEAQ (reference sequence). CDR3 protein: CASSSPGFYEQYF. The CDR3 DNA follows: TGTGCCAGCAGCTCTCCAGGGTTCTACGAGCAGTACTTC.

By share, this clonotype counts as medium-sized. This rearrangement joins TRBV20-1 to TRBJ2-5, with a weak D call TRBD2 (5 bases). The V gene lost 1 base and the J gene lost 5 bases, with 5 bases spanning the gap. This CDR3 contains 11 residues. Germline V gene lookup returns CDR1 DFQATT and CDR2 SNEGSKA (reference sequence). In DNA, the CDR3 is TGCAGTGCTAGAGCGGGGGAGACCCAGTACTTC. It specifies CSARAGETQYF.

This clonotype was observed many times. V usage is TRBV19 and J usage is TRBJ1-4; maybe TRBD1 (6 bases). CDR1 is LNHDA and CDR2 is SQIVND in the germline V gene (reference sequence). Trimming removed 8 bases at V and 0 bases at J, with 13 bases between. There are 15 residues in the CDR3. The CDR3 region has the DNA TGTGCCAGTTCTGGGGGCGCGGCAACTAATGAAAAACTGTTTTTT. Translation: CASSGGAATNEKLFF.

This clonotype is categorized as medium-sized. The rearrangement links TRBV16 to TRBJ1-2, with TRBD1 identical over 9 bases. This CDR3 has 18 amino acids. The J segment lost 2 bases and the V segment lost 4 bases, leaving 14 bases of the junction unmatched. Germline V lookup: CDR1 KGHSY, CDR2 FQNENV. The CDR3 loop is CASSPYVRGTGTNYGYTF. The DNA of the CDR3 is TGTGCCAGCAGCCCATATGTGAGGGGGACAGGGACGAACTATGGCTACACCTTC.

This clonotype was found many times. The chain carries TRBV2 and TRBJ2-2, with D perhaps matching TRBD1 or TRBD2 (6 bases each). The V gene's germline CDR1 is SNHLY and CDR2 FYNNEI. The length of the CDR3 is 13 residues. V was trimmed by 6 bases and J by 5 bases, leaving 10 bases between them. Here the CDR3 reads CASRTGGTGELFF. CDR3 in DNA: TGTGCCAGCAGGACAGGAGGGACCGGGGAGCTGTTTTTT.

The gene calls are TRBV12-2 and TRBJ2-3; TRBD1 is the table's D call and was not checked against the DNA. TRBV12-2 is a pseudogene locus. The CDR3 is 17 residues long. Written as DNA, the CDR3 is TGTGCAAGTCGCGCGACAGAGTCCGAAACTAGCACAGATACGCAGTATTTT. Translated, it gives CASRATESETSTDTQYF.